This TCR beta chain was profiled in a study of T cell repertoires in cytomegalovirus infection. Study conclusions and caveats: Ex vivo responses were dominated by HLA-C-restricted CMV-specific TCR beta clonotypes. Frequencies of public TCR beta families were cumulated, and this identified carriers of CMV plus the relevant HLA.

Concerning this clonotype: The target antigen is unknown.

TCRdb ran MiXCR on the reads and lists one entry per CDR3 protein. The sample carries some 300,000 distinct CDR3 sequences, under 20% recorded once. The length of the CDR3 is 17 residues. The V segment lost 2 bases and the J segment 0 bases; nucleotides outside the gene matches: 7. Germline CDR1 reads MGHRA; CDR2 reads YSYEKL. This TCR was sampled from a human donor in good health (CMV status not recorded). Some clones in this sample may be carry-over from other donors' samples. The chain uses TRBV4-1 and TRBJ1-3, with 7 bases fitting TRBD1. The sample was PBMCs. CDR3 sequence: CASSQFTGDTSGNTIYF. For the CDR3, the DNA is TGCGCCAGCAGCCAATTCACAGGGGACACCTCTGGAAACACCATATATTTT.